The 14 T cell receptor beta chains given below trace back to one sample, sequenced in a study of cytomegalovirus exposure and HLA in healthy donors. The primer mix had 60 Vbeta and 13 Jbeta primers. Assay: immunoSEQ multiplex PCR; the TCRdb copy retains only in-frame clones and omits some. The repertoire holds 110,000 to 150,000 clones, with more than 60% as singletons. Input material: PBMCs. These receptors came from a man aged 40-50 years in good health and CMV-seronegative.

CDR3 sequence: CASRNSGGATGELFF. For the CDR3, the DNA is TGTGCCAGCAGGAATAGCGGGGGGGCAACCGGGGAGCTGTTTTTT. V usage is TRBV2 and J usage is TRBJ2-2; 11 positions match TRBD2. Trimming at V came to 6 bases and at J to 5 bases, leaving 5 bases not matched to a gene. Germline V gene sequence: CDR1 SNHLY, CDR2 FYNNEI. This CDR3 has 15 residues.

V is TRBV23-1 and J is TRBJ1-6, with 8 positions matching TRBD1. TRBV23-1 is assigned to the ORF class and has an uncertain function. The CDR3 sequence is 23 residues long. With 0 bases clipped from V and 1 base from J, the junction kept 20 bases outside the gene matches. The CDR3: CASSQSVRNSTGEGVSYNSPLHF. The CDR3 nucleotides read TGCGCCAGCAGTCAATCGGTTAGAAATTCGACAGGGGAAGGAGTGTCCTATAATTCACCCCTCCACTTT.

The chain carries TRBV19 and TRBJ2-1; 7 bases align to TRBD2. J was trimmed by 9 bases and V by 6 bases; bases with no gene match: 14. Germline V lookup: CDR1 LNHDA, CDR2 SQIVND (reference sequence). There are 15 residues in the CDR3. The CDR3, as DNA: TGTGCCAGTAGGGGGACTAATCTCCACGCGGGTGAGCAGTTCTTC. Translation: CASRGTNLHAGEQFF.

This sequence joins TRBV7-9 and TRBJ2-1; 12 nucleotides align to TRBD2. The J segment lost 5 bases and the V segment lost 5 bases, leaving 4 bases of the junction unmatched. Germline V gene data show CDR1 as SEHNR and CDR2 as FQNEAQ (reference sequence). This CDR3 region has 15 residues. In DNA form, the CDR3 reads TGTGCCAGCAGCCTCCGACTAGCGGGGGACAATGAGCAGTTCTTC. Protein sequence: CASSLRLAGDNEQFF.

The chain combines TRBV27 with TRBJ1-4, with D possibly matching TRBD1 (6 bases). Germline lookup yields CDR1 MNHEY and CDR2 SMNVEV (reference sequence). Deletions cut 0 bases from V and 5 bases from J, with 10 bases between. The CDR3 is 15 amino acids. As DNA, the CDR3 is TGTGCCAGCAGTTTATCGGGGGGGCCGAATGAAAAACTGTTTTTT. Its translation: CASSLSGGPNEKLFF.

The rearrangement joins TRBV12-5 to TRBJ2-2, with 9 bases lining up with TRBD2. V gave up 2 bases and J gave up 4 bases; unmatched junction bases: 5. The CDR3 is 16 amino acids. Germline values: CDR1 LGHNT, CDR2 FRNRAP. The CDR3 reads CASGLRAGGSTGELFF. CDR3 in DNA: TGTGCTAGTGGTTTGCGAGCGGGGGGAAGCACCGGGGAGCTGTTTTTT.

The V and J genes are TRBV6-5 and TRBJ2-5; 7 bases align to TRBD2. Germline V CDR1 and CDR2: MNHEY, SVGAGI. Germline trimming cut 2 bases from V and 5 bases from J; bases unmatched to any gene: 5. This CDR3 comprises 14 residues. In nucleotides, the CDR3 is TGTGCCAGCAGTTACGAACGGGGGGACGAGACCCAGTACTTC. It codes for CASSYERGDETQYF.

This clone was seen only once. The rearrangement joins TRBV4-2 to TRBJ1-4, with TRBD1 matching over 8 bases. V shed 4 bases and J 0 bases; nucleotides not matched to a gene: 4. From germline, CDR1 is LGHNA and CDR2 YNFKEQ. This CDR3 has 16 amino acids. As DNA, the CDR3 is TGTGCCAGCAGCCGAACAGGGGGGACAACTAATGAAAAACTGTTTTTT. This sequence encodes CASSRTGGTTNEKLFF.

The chain employs TRBV2 and TRBJ1-6; unclear D gene. CDR1 and CDR2 (germline): SNHLY, FYNNEI. V shed 8 bases and J shed 9 bases, with 17 bases lying between them. The CDR3 consists of 14 residues. The chain's CDR3 is CASASPYFGSPLHF. CDR3 DNA sequence: TGTGCCAGCGCATCTCCGTACTTTGGTTCACCCCTCCACTTT.

The rearrangement uses TRBV5-4 and TRBJ2-2; 16 positions match TRBD2. CDR1 is SGHNT and CDR2 is YYREEE in the germline V gene (reference sequence). CDR3 length equals 19 residues. V was pared by 0 bases and J by 5 bases, with 7 bases of the junction left unmatched. DNA for the CDR3: TGTGCCAGCAGCTTGGAGGGACTAGCGGGGGGGCCGGGGACCGGGGAGCTGTTTTTT. Protein sequence: CASSLEGLAGGPGTGELFF.

The gene calls are TRBV5-1 and TRBJ2-3; 7 bases map to TRBD1. Germline V gives CDR1 SGHRS, CDR2 YFSETQ. Trimming removed 0 bases from V and 1 base from J; junction bases left unmatched: 5. The CDR3 covers 16 residues. CDR3 bases: TGCGCCAGCAGCTTGGAAGGGGGCGCGGGCACAGATACGCAGTATTTT. Protein: CASSLEGGAGTDTQYF. Full variable domain (remainder filled in from reference TRBV5-1 and TRBJ2-3): KAGVTQTPRYLIKTRGQQVTLSCSPISGHRSVSWYQQTPGQGLQFLFEYFSETQRNKGNFPGRFSGRQFSNSRSEMNVSTLELGDSALYLCASSLEGGAGTDTQYFGPGTRLTVL.

The chain is built from TRBV7-2 and TRBJ2-7, with 7 bases lining up with TRBD1. The CDR3 is 14 amino acids. Germline values: CDR1 SGHTA, CDR2 FQGNSA. V trimming: 5 bases; J trimming: 3 bases; junction bases outside the gene matches: 7. The CDR3 spells CASSPRQGVYEQYF. The CDR3 DNA sequence: TGTGCCAGCAGCCCCAGACAGGGAGTCTACGAGCAGTACTTC.

This clone was seen only once. The rearrangement uses TRBV7-3 and TRBJ2-5; TRBD1 aligns across 10 bases. The DNA end is more similar to TRBJ2-7, so the J call may be wrong. Germline lookup yields CDR1 SGHTA and CDR2 FQGTGA. The CDR3 loop spans 14 amino acids. CDR3 nucleotides: TGTGCCAGCAGCTCAGCCGGGACAGGGGACGAGCAGTACTTC. Translating it yields CASSSAGTGDEQYF.

V and J are TRBV10-3 and TRBJ2-3, with 8 bases identical to TRBD2. CDR1 is ENHRY and CDR2 is SYGVKD in the germline V gene. With 6 bases clipped from V and 1 base from J, the junction kept 6 bases outside the gene matches. The CDR3 contains 15 residues. The CDR3 region has the DNA TGTGCCATCAGCCCAGGGACTAGGGGCACAGATACGCAGTATTTT. Translated, it gives CAISPGTRGTDTQYF.